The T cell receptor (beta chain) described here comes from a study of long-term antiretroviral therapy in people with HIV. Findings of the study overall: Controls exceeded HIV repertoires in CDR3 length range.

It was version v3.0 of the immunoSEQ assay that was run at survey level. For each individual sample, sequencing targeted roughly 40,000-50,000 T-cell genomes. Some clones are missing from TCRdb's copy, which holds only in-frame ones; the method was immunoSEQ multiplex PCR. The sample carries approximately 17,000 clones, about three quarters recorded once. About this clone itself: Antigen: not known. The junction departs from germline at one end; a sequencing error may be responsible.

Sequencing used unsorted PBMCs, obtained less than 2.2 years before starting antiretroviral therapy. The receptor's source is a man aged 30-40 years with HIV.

This CDR3 is CASSSYMDRLHF. In nucleotides, the CDR3 is TGTGCCAGCAGTTCATACATGGACAGGCTCCACTTC. V gene TRBV27 combines with J gene TRBJ1-2; 7 bases align to TRBD1. This CDR3 contains 12 residues. CDR1 and CDR2 (germline): MNHEY, SMNVEV (reference sequence).